The 22 T cell receptor beta chains below come from one sample, sequenced in a study of metastatic and nonmetastatic thyroid tumors. Thyroid surgery was performed in patients who had received no treatment beforehand. TCRdb reanalyzed the PCR reads with MiXCR. Of around 27,000 clones in the sample, 20% to 25% are singletons; the top ten hold 2% to 3%. Source material: blood. The receptor source for this set is a female donor with papillary thyroid cancer or a benign thyroid nodule (not recorded which). Some clones in this sample may be carry-over from other donors' samples.

The genes are TRBV5-1 and TRBJ1-1; D is unclear. Deletions cut 4 bases from V and 5 bases from J, with 9 bases between. This CDR3 is 12 amino acids long. Germline assignment: CDR1 SGHRS and CDR2 YFSETQ. Here the CDR3 reads CASSLLETEAFF. CDR3 in DNA: TGCGCCAGCAGCCTCTTGGAGACTGAAGCTTTCTTT.

There are many counts of this clone. The rearrangement links TRBV9 to TRBJ2-5, with D perhaps given as TRBD1 or TRBD2 (6 bases each). With 0 bases removed from V and 1 base from J, the gap between germline ends came to 10 bases. The CDR3 contains 15 residues. Germline values: CDR1 SGDLS, CDR2 YYNGEE. CDR3 nucleotides: TGTGCCAGCAGCGTAGGGGGGGCGGCCCAAGAGACCCAGTACTTC. It is translated as CASSVGGAAQETQYF. Supplemented by reference TRBV9 and TRBJ2-5, the full variable domain reads DSGVTQTPKHLITATGQRVTLRCSPRSGDLSVYWYQQSLDQGLQFLIQYYNGEERAKGNILERFSAQQFPDLHSELNLSSLELGDSALYFCASSVGGAAQETQYFGPGTRLLVL.

There are many counts of this clone. V is TRBV5-4 and J is TRBJ1-1; 9 bases line up with TRBD1. The CDR3 consists of 15 residues. CDR1 and CDR2 (germline): SGHNT, YYREEE (reference sequence). Trimming removed 4 bases from V and 5 bases from J; junction bases left unmatched: 9. CDR3 sequence reads: CASSMGQGRSTEAFF. The CDR3 DNA reads as TGTGCCAGCAGCATGGGACAGGGACGATCTACTGAAGCTTTCTTT.

CDR3: CASTLGLAGVCPDTQYF. The CDR3, as DNA: TGCGCCAGCACCCTGGGACTAGCGGGAGTATGCCCAGATACGCAGTATTTT. V is TRBV5-1 and J is TRBJ2-3; 14 bases line up with TRBD2. CDR1 is SGHRS, CDR2 YFSETQ, per germline. The CDR3 consists of 17 residues. Trimming took 6 bases from V and 4 from J; bases not matched to a gene: 10.

The chain combines TRBV28 with TRBJ2-7; 14 bases match TRBD2. The CDR3 runs 14 residues. From germline, CDR1 is MDHEN and CDR2 SYDVKM. The V gene end was trimmed by 7 bases and the J gene end by 9 bases; junction bases not matched to a gene: 8. The chain's CDR3 is CASTPGLAGEGQYF. The CDR3 region has the DNA TGTGCCAGCACCCCGGGACTAGCGGGAGAAGGGCAGTACTTC.

There are many counts of this clone. The rearrangement joins TRBV7-8 to TRBJ1-1; a possible D gene is TRBD1 (6 bases). Germline V lookup: CDR1 SGHVS, CDR2 FQNEAQ. The germline V and J ends were trimmed by 1 base and 3 bases, with 6 bases remaining between them. The CDR3 totals 13 residues. CDR3 in DNA: TGTGCCAGCAGCTTAGACAGGGACACTGAAGCTTTCTTT. Translated: CASSLDRDTEAFF.

This clone showed up just a few times. Just one base apart from a much larger clone, this may be a read error. Other DNA sequences in the same sample also yield this CDR3. The chain couples TRBV10-3 to TRBJ1-4; no definite D call. The CDR3 totals 14 residues. Germline CDR1 and CDR2: ENHRY and SYGVKD. CDR3 DNA: TGTGCCATCAGTGAGAGGGCAGAAAATGAAAAACTTTTTTTT. This sequence encodes CAISERAENEKLFF.

There are many counts of this clone. This chain uses TRBV29-1 with TRBJ2-7; 8 positions agree with TRBD2. The CDR3 is 14 amino acids. V trimming: 2 bases; J trimming: 0 bases; junction bases outside the gene matches: 3. Per germline, CDR1 SQVTM and CDR2 ANQGSEA. The CDR3 DNA sequence: TGCAGCGTTGAATTCGCGGGAGGCTCCTACGAGCAGTACTTC. This codes for CSVEFAGGSYEQYF.

For the CDR3, the DNA is TGCAGTGCTAGGACTAGCGACTACGAGCAGTACTTC. This translates into CSARTSDYEQYF. V usage is TRBV20-1 and J usage is TRBJ2-7; TRBD2 aligns across 8 bases. Trimming at V came to 3 bases and at J to 3 bases, leaving 1 base not matched to a gene. CDR3 length: 12 residues. Germline lookup yields CDR1 DFQATT and CDR2 SNEGSKA (reference sequence).

This clone was found many times. The gene calls are TRBV7-2 and TRBJ2-2, with D unclear. This CDR3 has 15 amino acids. Germline CDR1 and CDR2: SGHTA and FQGNSA. V was clipped by 5 bases and J by 7 bases, with 17 bases between them. CDR3 DNA: TGTGCCAGCAGCGTCCCGCCGGGTTCCGGCGGGGAGCTGTTTTTT. Protein sequence: CASSVPPGSGGELFF.

This clone is labeled medium-sized. The rearrangement joins TRBV6-5 to TRBJ2-2; the D is unclear. The V end lost 0 bases, the J end lost 4 bases, and 15 bases lay between the germline ends. From germline, CDR1 is MNHEY and CDR2 SVGAGI. This CDR3 has 17 residues. CDR3 DNA sequence: TGTGCCAGCAGTTACTCGTGGGCCGAACTAAGCACCGGGGAGCTGTTTTTT. Amino acid sequence: CASSYSWAELSTGELFF.

In its sample, this clone was seen many times. This CDR3 reads CASSNITGELFF. The CDR3 DNA reads TGTGCCAGCAGTAATATCACCGGGGAGCTGTTTTTT. The V gene is TRBV3-1, the J gene TRBJ2-2; D gene uncertain. CDR1 and CDR2 (germline): LGHDT, YNNKEL (reference sequence). The V end lost 6 bases, the J end lost 4 bases, and 6 bases lay between the germline ends. The CDR3 has 12 amino acids.

DNA for the CDR3: TGTGCCTTAGGGACGGAATTTGTAGGCTATGGCTACACCTTC. Translated, it gives CALGTEFVGYGYTF. The chain joins TRBV30 to TRBJ1-2, with D perhaps matching TRBD1 (5 bases). The CDR3 has 14 amino acids. Germline CDR1 and CDR2: GTSNPN and SVGIG (reference sequence). V was trimmed by 7 bases and J by 4 bases, leaving 19 bases between them.

The genes are TRBV12-3 or TRBV12-4 and TRBJ2-3; tentatively, D is TRBD2 (6 bases). Trimming stripped 8 bases from V and 4 bases from J, with 16 bases between. This CDR3 region has 14 residues. Here the CDR3 DNA reads TGTGCCAGCTCCGGACGGAGGGTCTCAGATACGCAGTATTTT. Translating gives CASSGRRVSDTQYF.

This clone turned up a few times. This chain uses TRBV27 with TRBJ2-7, with D tentatively TRBD2 (5 bases). Germline lookup yields CDR1 MNHEY and CDR2 SMNVEV (reference sequence). This CDR3 comprises 12 residues. The CDR3 bases are TGTGGTACCGGGGTATCAACCTACGAGCAGTACTTC. The encoded protein is CGTGVSTYEQYF.

With regard to this clone: Relative to the germline gene, one junction end is altered; a read error may explain this. J is TRBJ1-5 and V is TRBV30; TRBD1 is a possible D gene (6 bases). The CDR3 is 14 amino acids. The germline V gene has CDR1 GTSNPN and CDR2 SVGIG (reference sequence). The CDR3 spells CAWRGQLWNQHQHF. CDR3 coding DNA: TGTGCATGGAGAGGACAGTTATGGAATCAGCACCAGCATTTT. The entire variable domain, with the rest obtained from reference TRBV30 and TRBJ1-5, is as follows: SQTIHQWPATLVQPVGSPLSLECTVEGTSNPNLYWYRQAAGRGLQLLFYSVGIGQISSEVPQNLSASRPQDRQFILSSKKLLLSDSGFYLCAWRGQLWNQHQHFGDGTRLSIL.

The chain is built from TRBV10-1 and TRBJ1-1; TRBD1 agrees at 8 bases. Germline CDR1 is WNHNN and CDR2 is SYGVQD (reference sequence). With V trimmed by 6 bases and J by 4 bases, 13 bases remained unmatched. This CDR3 has 16 amino acids. In nucleotides, the CDR3 is TGCGCCAGCAGCAAAGTAAACAGGGGGACTGGCACTGAAGCTTTCTTT. It codes for CASSKVNRGTGTEAFF.

The CDR3 DNA reads as TGTGCCTGGAGGACACTGGAGGGGTTCTATGGCTACACCTTC. Amino acids: CAWRTLEGFYGYTF. The genes are TRBV30 and TRBJ1-2, with a weak D call TRBD1 (5 bases). This CDR3 spans 14 amino acids. Germline CDR1 GTSNPN, CDR2 SVGIG (reference sequence). Trimming removed 3 bases from V and 4 bases from J, with 15 bases in between.

With regard to this clone: The CDR3 ends on some other residue instead of the conserved phenylalanine or tryptophan, so this is likely a read error. J is TRBJ2-5 and V is TRBV11-2; tentative D call: TRBD2 (6 bases). From germline, CDR1 is SGHAT and CDR2 FQNNGV. V was trimmed by 3 bases and J by 4 bases, leaving 12 bases between them. This CDR3 contains 14 residues. As DNA, the CDR3 is TGTGCCAGCAGCTTCTTAGAGGGAGGAGAGACCCAGTACTGC. Translated: CASSFLEGGETQYC.

The CDR3 DNA follows: TGTGCCAGCAGCGTAGGAGAAGATAGCAATCAGCCCCAGCATTTT. Translation: CASSVGEDSNQPQHF. The chain employs TRBV9 and TRBJ1-5; D ambiguous. There are 15 residues in the CDR3. Germline-derived CDR1 and CDR2 are SGDLS and YYNGEE. Deletions cut 0 bases from V and 0 bases from J, with 7 bases between.

This clone was counted ten times or more. The J gene is TRBJ2-3, the V gene TRBV6-1; D may be TRBD2 (5 bases). Trimming pared 6 bases from V and 0 bases from J, leaving 10 bases between. CDR3 length equals 14 residues. CDR1 is MNHNS, CDR2 SASEGT, per germline. CDR3 sequence (DNA): TGTGCCAGCAGGGGAGTATCTAGCACAGATACGCAGTATTTT. This codes for CASRGVSSTDTQYF.

This clone was counted ten times or more. The chain links TRBV29-1 to TRBJ2-1; 8 nucleotides agree with TRBD2. The germline CDR1 and CDR2 sequences are SQVTM and ANQGSEA. The length of the CDR3 is 15 residues. The ends lost 7 bases at V and 2 bases at J; junction bases unmatched: 10. CDR3 residues: CSESLAGITYNEQFF. The CDR3, as DNA: TGCAGCGAGAGTTTAGCGGGGATCACCTACAATGAGCAGTTCTTC.